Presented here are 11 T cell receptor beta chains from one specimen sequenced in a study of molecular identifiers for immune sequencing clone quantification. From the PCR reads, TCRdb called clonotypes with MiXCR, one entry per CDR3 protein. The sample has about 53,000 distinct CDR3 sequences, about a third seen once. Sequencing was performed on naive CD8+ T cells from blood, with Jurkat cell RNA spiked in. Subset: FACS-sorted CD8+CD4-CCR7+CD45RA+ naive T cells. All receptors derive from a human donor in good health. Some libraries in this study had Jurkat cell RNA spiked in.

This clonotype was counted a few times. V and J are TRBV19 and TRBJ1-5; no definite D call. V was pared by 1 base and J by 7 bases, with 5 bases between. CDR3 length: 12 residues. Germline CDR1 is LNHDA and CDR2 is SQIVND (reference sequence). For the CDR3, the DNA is TGTGCCAGTAGTATAGGAACGCAGCCCCAGCATTTT. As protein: CASSIGTQPQHF.

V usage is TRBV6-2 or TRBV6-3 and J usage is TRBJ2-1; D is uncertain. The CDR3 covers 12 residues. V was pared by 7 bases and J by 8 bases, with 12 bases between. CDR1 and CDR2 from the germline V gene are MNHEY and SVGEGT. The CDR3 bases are TGTGCCAGCACCGATTGGGTGGATGAGCAGTTCTTC. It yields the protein CASTDWVDEQFF.

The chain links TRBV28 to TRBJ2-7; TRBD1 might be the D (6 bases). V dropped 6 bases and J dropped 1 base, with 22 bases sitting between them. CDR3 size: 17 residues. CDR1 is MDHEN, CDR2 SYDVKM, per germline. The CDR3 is CASSFPVTTGASYEQYF. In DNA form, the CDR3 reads TGTGCCAGCAGCTTCCCAGTTACGACAGGAGCTTCCTACGAGCAGTACTTC.

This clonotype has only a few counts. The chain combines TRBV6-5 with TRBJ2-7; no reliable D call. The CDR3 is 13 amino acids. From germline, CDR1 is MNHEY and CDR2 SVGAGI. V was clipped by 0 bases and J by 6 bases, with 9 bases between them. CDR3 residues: CASSYSWSGEQYF. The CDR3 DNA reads TGTGCCAGCAGTTACTCGTGGAGTGGCGAGCAGTACTTC.

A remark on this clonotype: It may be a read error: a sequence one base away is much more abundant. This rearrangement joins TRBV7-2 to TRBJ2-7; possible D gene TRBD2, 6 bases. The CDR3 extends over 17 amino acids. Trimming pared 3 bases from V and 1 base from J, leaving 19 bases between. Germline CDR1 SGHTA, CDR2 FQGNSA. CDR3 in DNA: TGTGCCAGCAGCTTCCCCCTACGGGGGTCCCGTTCCTACGAGCAGTACTTC. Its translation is CASSFPLRGSRSYEQYF.

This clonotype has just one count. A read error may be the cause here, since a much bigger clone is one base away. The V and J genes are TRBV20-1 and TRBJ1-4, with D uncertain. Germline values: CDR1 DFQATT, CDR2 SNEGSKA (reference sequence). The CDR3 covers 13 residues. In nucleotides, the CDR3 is TGCAGTGCTAGAGACAGCACGAATGAAAAACTGATTTTT. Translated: CSARDSTNEKLIF.

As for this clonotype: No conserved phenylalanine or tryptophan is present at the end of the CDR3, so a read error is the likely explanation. This chain's CDR3 is CASSEGSYQPQHI. In nucleotides, the CDR3 is TGTGCCAGCAGTGAAGGGAGCTATCAGCCCCAGCATATT. The chain uses TRBV28 and TRBJ1-5; no clear D. V was shortened by 5 bases and J by 5 bases, with 10 bases between the two germline ends. The CDR3 sequence is 13 residues long. Germline V lookup: CDR1 MDHEN, CDR2 SYDVKM.

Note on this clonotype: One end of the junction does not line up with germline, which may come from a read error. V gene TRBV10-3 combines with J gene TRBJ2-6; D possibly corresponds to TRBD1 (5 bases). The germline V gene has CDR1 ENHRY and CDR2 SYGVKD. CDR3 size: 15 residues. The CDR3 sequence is CAIRHPSSGASVLTF. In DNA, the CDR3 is TGTGCCATCCGACATCCCTCCTCTGGGGCCAGCGTCCTGACTTTC.

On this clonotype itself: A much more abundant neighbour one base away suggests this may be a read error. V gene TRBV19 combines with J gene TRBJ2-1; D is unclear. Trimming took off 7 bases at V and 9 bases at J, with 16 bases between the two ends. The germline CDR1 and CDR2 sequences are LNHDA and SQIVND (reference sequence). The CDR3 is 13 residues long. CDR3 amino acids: CASKLSPLCEQFF. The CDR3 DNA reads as TGTGCCAGTAAACTATCTCCTCTGTGTGAGCAGTTCTTC.

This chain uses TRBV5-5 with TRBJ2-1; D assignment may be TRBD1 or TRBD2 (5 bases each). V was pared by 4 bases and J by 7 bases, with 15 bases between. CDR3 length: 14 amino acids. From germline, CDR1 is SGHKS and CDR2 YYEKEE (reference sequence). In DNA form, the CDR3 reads TGTGCCAGCAGCCCAGGGACGCAATGGAATGAGCAGTTCTTC. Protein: CASSPGTQWNEQFF. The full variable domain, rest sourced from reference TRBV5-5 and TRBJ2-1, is DAGVTQSPTHLIKTRGQQVTLRCSPISGHKSVSWYQQVLGQGPQFIFQYYEKEERGRGNFPDRFSARQFPNYSSELNVNALLLGDSALYLCASSPGTQWNEQFFGPGTRLTVL.

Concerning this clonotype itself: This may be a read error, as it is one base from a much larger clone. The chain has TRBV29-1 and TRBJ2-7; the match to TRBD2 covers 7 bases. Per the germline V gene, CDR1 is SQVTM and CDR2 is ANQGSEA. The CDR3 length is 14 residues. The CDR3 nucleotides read TGCAACGTTGTTAAAGCGGGGAAGGCCTACGAGCAGTACTTC. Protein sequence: CNVVKAGKAYEQYF.